This is a list of T cell receptor beta chains from one sample in a study of shared clonotypes between healthy human individuals. Using immunoSEQ multiplex PCR, the repertoire was profiled, and TCRdb retains in-frame clones only, with some absent. In the table there are about 1 million clones, around 78% of which are singletons. The sequenced material came from memory CD4+ T cells from PBMCs. The receptors stem from a man aged 18 to 29 in good health. Some clones in this sample may be carry-over from other donors' samples. Both conserved end residues are trimmed from each CDR3.

TRBV9	TRBJ1-5	ASSGDSNQPQH
TRBV11-3	TRBJ2-3	ASSLENAGGADTQY
TRBV7-2	TRBJ2-3	ASTRPREWSTDTQY
TRBV9	TRBJ2-1	ASSVAPYNEQF
TRBV14	TRBJ2-3	ASRGLSGSTDTQY
TRBV6-1	TRBJ1-4	ASSAGGLGEKLF
TRBV19	TRBJ2-5	ASSYLSQSGGLRETQY
TRBV28	TRBJ2-2	ASSPGPYLTNTPGELF
TRBV7-8	TRBJ1-1	ASSLRGDSLNTEAF
TRBV6-1	TRBJ1-1	ASSDRRNTEAF
TRBV2	TRBJ2-1	ASSGAGGGKQF
TRBV5-4	TRBJ2-7	ASSLEPGTKQY
TRBV5-1	TRBJ2-2	ASSFRLADTGELF
TRBV4-1	TRBJ2-5	ASSQGMLAGAQETQY
TRBV5-6	TRBJ1-2	ASSLQGNRGYT
TRBV21-1	TRBJ1-5	ASSKVYPRRDRDYSNQPQH
TRBV13	TRBJ1-3	ASSRDRLSGNTIY
TRBV7-3	TRBJ2-3	ASSLGLSGTDTQY
TRBV2	TRBJ2-1	ASIREVSYNEQF
TRBV5-1	TRBJ2-7	ASSPDGSSYEQY
TRBV19	TRBJ2-5	ASSLPQETQY
TRBV6-1	TRBJ2-5	ASSERTTGAKTQY
TRBV11-2	TRBJ2-7	ASSLDRWAYEQY
TRBV6-5	TRBJ1-1	ASSYSRQWTTEAF
TRBV4-2	TRBJ2-6	ASSQGGSWSGANVLT
TRBV4-2	TRBJ2-4	ASSQSDGLAKNIQY
TRBV19	TRBJ2-7	ASSNSVGGIYEQY
TRBV6-1	TRBJ2-3	ASSLPLPDTDTQY
TRBV2	TRBJ1-1	ASSEIQWGTEAF
TRBV30	TRBJ1-5	AWSYGENQPQH
TRBV9	TRBJ2-7	ASSVGRESSYEQY
TRBV5-1	TRBJ1-5	ASSLGPRQGVGNQPQH
TRBV6-6	TRBJ1-2	ASSSRGAGGYGYT
TRBV18	TRBJ1-1	ASSPPSGRAEAF
TRBV11-2	TRBJ2-7	ASSLVYRGYAQY
TRBV5-1	TRBJ2-1	ASSTLQGESYNEQF
TRBV4-2	TRBJ1-1	ASSQALSTDTEAF
TRBV4-2	TRBJ1-2	ASSRGRGAGYT
TRBV4-2	TRBJ2-5	ASSQALVREETQY
TRBV5-1	TRBJ2-2	ASSLNVPGQGAEELF
TRBV5-6	TRBJ2-1	ASSFLGAVSSYNEQF
TRBV28	TRBJ1-6	ASSSPPGQGLSPLH
TRBV6-4	TRBJ1-1	AVRQGRTEAF